These T cell receptor beta chains were read from a single sample in a study of shared clonotypes between healthy human individuals. Sequencing was performed with immunoSEQ multiplex PCR; in TCRdb, only in-frame clones are kept and a portion is missing. This sample has about 320,000 clones, with around 87% found just once. The sequenced sample consisted of memory CD8+ T cells sorted from blood. The receptors derive from a man younger than 30 in good health. Each CDR3 is given with its conserved first and last residue. A D gene is named only where the DNA matches it firmly. The size of a clone is reported for some rows only, either as once, few or many, or as a class for expanded clones.

D gene: TRBD1
J gene: TRBJ1-4
clone size: -
V gene: TRBV28
CDR3 protein: CASSFPGQGMEEKLFF
CDR3 DNA: TGTGCCAGCAGTTTCCCGGGACAGGGGATGGAGGAAAAACTGTTTTTT

D gene: TRBD1
J gene: TRBJ1-4
clone size: -
V gene: TRBV7-9
CDR3 protein: CASSLSGTGSRNEKLFF
CDR3 DNA: TGTGCCAGCAGCTTATCAGGGACAGGCTCAAGGAATGAAAAACTGTTTTTT

D gene: TRBD1
J gene: TRBJ1-5
clone size: -
V gene: TRBV28
CDR3 protein: CASGTVSIKQPQHF
CDR3 DNA: TGTGCCAGTGGGACAGTTAGTATTAAACAGCCCCAGCATTTT

D gene: -
J gene: TRBJ1-1
clone size: -
V gene: TRBV9
CDR3 protein: CASSVGGGMNTEAFF
CDR3 DNA: TGTGCCAGCAGCGTAGGTGGGGGAATGAACACTGAAGCTTTCTTT

D gene: -
J gene: TRBJ2-2
clone size: -
V gene: TRBV13
CDR3 protein: CASSSETGELFF
CDR3 DNA: TGTGCCAGCAGCTCCGAGACCGGGGAGCTGTTTTTT

D gene: -
J gene: TRBJ2-1
clone size: -
V gene: TRBV29-1
CDR3 protein: CSVERRNSYNEQFF
CDR3 DNA: TGCAGCGTTGAAAGGAGGAACTCCTACAATGAGCAGTTCTTC

D gene: TRBD1
J gene: TRBJ1-1
clone size: -
V gene: TRBV10-3
CDR3 protein: CAVGTGHPATEAFF
CDR3 DNA: TGTGCCGTAGGGACAGGGCACCCCGCCACTGAAGCTTTCTTT

D gene: -
J gene: TRBJ1-2
clone size: -
V gene: TRBV30
CDR3 protein: CAWSVWSGYTF
CDR3 DNA: TGTGCCTGGAGTGTATGGAGTGGCTACACCTTC

D gene: -
J gene: TRBJ1-6
clone size: -
V gene: TRBV27
CDR3 protein: CASSLLWLPGSPLHF
CDR3 DNA: TGTGCCAGCAGTTTGCTATGGCTACCTGGTTCACCCCTCCACTTT

D gene: -
J gene: TRBJ1-4
clone size: -
V gene: TRBV5-4
CDR3 protein: CASSSSLQGANEKLFF
CDR3 DNA: TGTGCCAGCAGCTCCTCCCTACAGGGAGCTAATGAAAAACTGTTTTTT

D gene: -
J gene: TRBJ2-7
clone size: -
V gene: TRBV9
CDR3 protein: CASSASDWAGSHEQYF
CDR3 DNA: TGTGCCAGCAGCGCTTCGGATTGGGCAGGGTCCCACGAGCAGTACTTC

D gene: -
J gene: TRBJ2-7
clone size: many
V gene: TRBV2
CDR3 protein: CASSPGFSRHYEQYF
CDR3 DNA: TGTGCCAGCAGTCCTGGATTCTCCCGCCACTACGAGCAGTACTTC

D gene: -
J gene: TRBJ2-7
clone size: -
V gene: TRBV11-2
CDR3 protein: CASSAEGTSTYEQYF
CDR3 DNA: TGTGCCAGCAGCGCCGAGGGGACGTCCACCTACGAGCAGTACTTC

D gene: -
J gene: TRBJ1-2
clone size: -
V gene: TRBV6-1
CDR3 protein: CASSEWAEVYGYTF
CDR3 DNA: TGTGCCAGCAGTGAATGGGCAGAGGTCTATGGCTACACCTTC

D gene: -
J gene: TRBJ2-7
clone size: -
V gene: TRBV28
CDR3 protein: CASTLDGNYEQYF
CDR3 DNA: TGTGCCAGCACACTGGACGGAAACTACGAGCAGTACTTC

D gene: -
J gene: TRBJ2-7
clone size: -
V gene: TRBV6-5
CDR3 protein: CASSRSSVYEQYF
CDR3 DNA: TGTGCCAGCAGCCGAAGCTCCGTCTACGAGCAGTACTTC

D gene: TRBD1
J gene: TRBJ1-5
clone size: -
V gene: TRBV27
CDR3 protein: CASSLTGSNQPQHF
CDR3 DNA: TGTGCCAGCAGTCTGACAGGGTCGAACCAGCCCCAGCATTTT

D gene: -
J gene: TRBJ2-7
clone size: once
V gene: TRBV7-2
CDR3 protein: CASSLIFRETYEQYF
CDR3 DNA: TGTGCCAGCAGCTTAATCTTCAGGGAAACCTACGAGCAGTACTTC

D gene: -
J gene: TRBJ2-2
clone size: -
V gene: TRBV4-3
CDR3 protein: CASSQDLGRAGTGELFF
CDR3 DNA: TGCGCCAGCAGCCAAGATCTGGGAAGGGCGGGGACCGGGGAGCTGTTTTTT

D gene: -
J gene: TRBJ2-1
clone size: -
V gene: TRBV2
CDR3 protein: CASRKADFSYNEQFF
CDR3 DNA: TGTGCCAGCAGAAAGGCGGATTTCTCCTACAATGAGCAGTTCTTC

D gene: -
J gene: TRBJ2-1
clone size: -
V gene: TRBV7-9
CDR3 protein: CASSLLGQSFSYNEQFF
CDR3 DNA: TGTGCCAGCAGCTTATTAGGACAGAGTTTCTCCTACAATGAGCAGTTCTTC

D gene: -
J gene: TRBJ2-3
clone size: few
V gene: TRBV7-9
CDR3 protein: CASSANTGDTQYF
CDR3 DNA: TGTGCCAGCAGCGCGAACACCGGAGATACGCAGTATTTT

D gene: -
J gene: TRBJ2-2
clone size: -
V gene: TRBV27
CDR3 protein: CASSLSVPWVDTGELFF
CDR3 DNA: TGTGCCAGCAGTTTATCCGTACCCTGGGTGGACACCGGGGAGCTGTTTTTT

D gene: -
J gene: TRBJ2-6
clone size: -
V gene: TRBV27
CDR3 protein: CASSPQGPGANVLTF
CDR3 DNA: TGTGCCAGCAGTCCTCAGGGCCCTGGGGCCAACGTCCTGACTTTC

D gene: TRBD1
J gene: TRBJ1-2
clone size: -
V gene: TRBV2
CDR3 protein: CASRWTGAEQGGYTF
CDR3 DNA: TGTGCCAGCCGCTGGACAGGGGCGGAACAAGGTGGCTACACCTTC

D gene: -
J gene: TRBJ1-1
clone size: once
V gene: TRBV7-8
CDR3 protein: CASSFRQGIMNTEAFF
CDR3 DNA: TGTGCCAGCAGCTTTAGGCAGGGGATCATGAACACTGAAGCTTTCTTT

D gene: -
J gene: TRBJ1-2
clone size: -
V gene: TRBV9
CDR3 protein: CASSASRGTVNNYGYTF
CDR3 DNA: TGTGCCAGCAGCGCCAGCCGGGGCACCGTGAATAACTATGGCTACACCTTC

D gene: TRBD1
J gene: TRBJ2-1
clone size: -
V gene: TRBV7-8
CDR3 protein: CASSSRGSYNEQFF
CDR3 DNA: TGTGCCAGCAGCTCCAGGGGGTCCTACAATGAGCAGTTCTTC

D gene: TRBD2
J gene: TRBJ2-1
clone size: -
V gene: TRBV25-1
CDR3 protein: CASSEMSGGPNEQFF
CDR3 DNA: TGTGCCAGCAGTGAAATGAGCGGGGGGCCCAATGAGCAGTTCTTC

D gene: -
J gene: TRBJ1-1
clone size: -
V gene: TRBV28
CDR3 protein: CASSLSGDGVTEAFF
CDR3 DNA: TGTGCCAGCAGTTTATCGGGGGATGGGGTCACTGAAGCTTTCTTT

D gene: TRBD1
J gene: TRBJ2-3
clone size: -
V gene: TRBV27
CDR3 protein: CASSRQGLTDTQYF
CDR3 DNA: TGTGCCAGCTCTCGACAGGGGTTGACAGATACGCAGTATTTT

D gene: -
J gene: TRBJ1-1
clone size: -
V gene: TRBV28
CDR3 protein: CASSSTDTEAFF
CDR3 DNA: TGTGCCAGCAGTTCTACCGACACTGAAGCTTTCTTT

D gene: -
J gene: TRBJ1-5
clone size: -
V gene: TRBV5-1
CDR3 protein: CASSTGPNQPQHF
CDR3 DNA: TGCGCCAGCAGCACAGGACCAAATCAGCCCCAGCATTTT

D gene: -
J gene: TRBJ1-6
clone size: -
V gene: TRBV7-8
CDR3 protein: CASSFDTSPLHF
CDR3 DNA: TGTGCCAGCAGCTTCGACACCTCACCCCTCCACTTT

D gene: -
J gene: TRBJ2-7
clone size: -
V gene: TRBV5-1
CDR3 protein: CASSLPGGQTGHNGEQYF
CDR3 DNA: TGCGCCAGCAGCTTGCCTGGGGGACAAACAGGGCATAATGGCGAGCAGTACTTC